This TCR beta chain was sequenced in a study of blood T cell repertoires in COVID-19. Trimming shortened V by 8 bases and J by 2 bases, and 12 bases separated the two germline ends. Germline values: CDR1 SNHLY, CDR2 FYNNEI. The CDR3 has 13 residues. Using immunoSEQ multiplex PCR, the repertoire was profiled, and TCRdb retains in-frame clones only, with some absent. The sample contains 180,000 or so clones, approximately 88% of which appear only once. The source of this sequence is a woman aged 25-40 years with acute or convalescent COVID-19. The genes are TRBV2 and TRBJ2-5; tentatively, D is TRBD2 (5 bases). Material: peripheral blood. The CDR3 coding sequence is TGTGCCAGCGGATGGACGGGGCAAGAGACCCAGTACTTC. It translates to CASGWTGQETQYF.